This is a list of T cell receptor beta chains from one sample in a study of cytomegalovirus exposure and HLA in healthy donors. Measured with immunoSEQ multiplex PCR; TCRdb has only the in-frame clones, and not every one. The repertoire table contains 45,000 to 50,000 clones. The sequenced sample was PBMCs. These receptor sequences come from a male donor in good health and CMV-seronegative. The CDR3 runs from the conserved cysteine through the conserved F or W. D genes are given only for firm matches.

TRBJ1-5 | TRBV19 | NA | TGTGCCAGTAGTTCACAGGTGAATCAGCCCCAGCATTTT | CASSSQVNQPQHF
TRBJ2-2 | TRBV27 | TRBD1 | TGTGCCAGCAGTTCCGGACAGGGCATCGGGGAGCTGTTTTTT | CASSSGQGIGELFF
TRBJ1-4 | TRBV5-1 | TRBD1 | TGCGCCAGCAACTCCGGTGGCAGGGGGCTGGAAAAACTGTTTTTT | CASNSGGRGLEKLFF
TRBJ2-3 | TRBV30 | TRBD1 | TGTGCCTGGAGTGAGGGACAGGGCTCGAGCACAGATACGCAGTATTTT | CAWSEGQGSSTDTQYF
TRBJ1-1 | TRBV6-6 | TRBD1 | TGTGCCAGCAGTTACCCGGACAGGAGAGTCACTGAAGCTTTCTTT | CASSYPDRRVTEAFF
TRBJ2-2 | TRBV19 | TRBD1 | TGTGCCAGTAGTATAGATTGGAGGACAGGGACGAACACCGGGGAGCTGTTTTTT | CASSIDWRTGTNTGELFF
TRBJ1-1 | TRBV25-1 | TRBD1 | TGTGCCAGCAGTCTAACAGGGGCAAGGGGAACTGAAGCTTTCTTT | CASSLTGARGTEAFF
TRBJ2-7 | TRBV9 | TRBD2 | TGTGCCAGCAGCGTAGGCGGGGGGGCGACCTACGAGCAGTACTTC | CASSVGGGATYEQYF
TRBJ1-5 | TRBV6-5 | NA | TGTGCCAGCAGTTACGGGAGAAATCAGCCCCAGCATTTT | CASSYGRNQPQHF
TRBJ2-5 | TRBV7-2 | NA | TGTGCCAGCAGCTTCGGAGAGACCCAGTACTTC | CASSFGETQYF
TRBJ1-2 | TRBV10-3 | NA | TGTGCCATCAGTGAGTCGGTGAGGCACCAGCTGAGTGGCTACACCTTC | CAISESVRHQLSGYTF
TRBJ2-5 | TRBV4-3 | NA | TGCGCCAGCAGCCAAGAACCGACTACGGTTGGGACCCAGTACTTC | CASSQEPTTVGTQYF
TRBJ2-7 | TRBV4-2 | TRBD1 | TGTGCCAGCGGCGAGGGGACAGGGTCCAACGAGCAGTACTTC | CASGEGTGSNEQYF
TRBJ1-1 | TRBV5-4 | NA | TGTGCCAGCAGCATAGGGGTGAACACTGAAGCTTTCTTT | CASSIGVNTEAFF
TRBJ2-3 | TRBV7-2 | NA | TGTGCCAGCAGCTCTACGAGAGGGACTAGCACAGATACGCAGTATTTT | CASSSTRGTSTDTQYF
TRBJ1-2 | TRBV6-1 | TRBD1 | TGTGCCAGCAGTGAATGGACAGGCGGCGGCTACACCTTC | CASSEWTGGGYTF
TRBJ1-1 | TRBV6-5 | TRBD1 | TGTGCCAGCAGAGGACAGGGGGCGAACACTGAAGCTTTCTTT | CASRGQGANTEAFF
TRBJ1-2 | TRBV30 | NA | TGTGCCTGGAGGGGAGGGCTGAGTGGTGGCTACACCTTC | CAWRGGLSGGYTF
TRBJ2-7 | TRBV5-6 | TRBD2 | TGTGCCAGCAGCTTGGCTCTGGGAGGGGCCTACGAGCAGTACTTC | CASSLALGGAYEQYF
TRBJ2-7 | TRBV18 | TRBD1 | TGTGCCAGCCTTACAGGGGCCAGCTCCTACGAGCAGTACTTC | CASLTGASSYEQYF
TRBJ1-1 | TRBV28 | NA | TGTGCCAGCAGCCTAAATGGGAGGGGACCTTTCTTT | CASSLNGRGPFF
TRBJ1-3 | TRBV5-6 | NA | TGTGCCAGCAGAACCGGGAGCTCTGGAAACACCATATATTTT | CASRTGSSGNTIYF
TRBJ1-2 | TRBV19 | TRBD1 | TGTGCCAGTAGTCCCGACAGGGAAAACTATGGCTACACCTTC | CASSPDRENYGYTF
TRBJ1-2 | TRBV4-3 | NA | TGCGCCAGCAGCCAAGATACCAGAAACTATGGCTACACCTTC | CASSQDTRNYGYTF
TRBJ1-4 | TRBV7-9 | NA | TGTGCCAGCAGCTCCCAACAAGAATCTAATGAAAAACTGTTTTTT | CASSSQQESNEKLFF
TRBJ1-5 | TRBV2 | NA | TGTGCCAGCACCTGGGGGCAGTCTCCCAATCAGCCCCAGCATTTT | CASTWGQSPNQPQHF
TRBJ1-2 | TRBV7-9 | TRBD1 | TGTGCCGGACAGGGGCATAACTATGGCTACACCTTC | CAGQGHNYGYTF
TRBJ1-6 | TRBV6-5 | NA | TGTGCCAGCAGTCAGGGTGGCAATTCACCCCTCCACTTT | CASSQGGNSPLHF
TRBJ1-1 | TRBV25-1 | NA | TGTGCCAGCTCAACAGGTATCACTGAAGCTTTCTTT | CASSTGITEAFF
TRBJ1-2 | TRBV5-1 | NA | TGCGCCAGCAGCTTGCGCGGGGGGCGAGGGGATGGCTACACCTTC | CASSLRGGRGDGYTF
TRBJ1-1 | TRBV6-6 | NA | TGTGCCAGCAGTAGCCTCAGGTTCAACACTGAAGCTTTCTTT | CASSSLRFNTEAFF
TRBJ1-2 | TRBV6-5 | TRBD1 | TGTGCCAGCAGAGACGACAGGGGGCTCGGCTATGGCTACACCTTC | CASRDDRGLGYGYTF
TRBJ2-7 | TRBV12-5 | NA | TGTGCTAGTGGTCAAGGACAGTACTACGAGCAGTACTTC | CASGQGQYYEQYF
TRBJ2-3 | TRBV19 | NA | TGTGCCAGTAGTATACTCCTCGGACAAGATACGCAGTATTTT | CASSILLGQDTQYF
TRBJ1-2 | TRBV6-5 | TRBD1 | TGTGCCAGCAGTTCCGGGACAGGGGCTAACTATGGCTACACCTTC | CASSSGTGANYGYTF
TRBJ1-5 | TRBV4-3 | NA | TGCGCCAGCAGCCAAGTGAGACAGAGAAATCAGCCCCAGCATTTT | CASSQVRQRNQPQHF
TRBJ2-3 | TRBV30 | TRBD1 | TGTGCCTGGAGTTCCAGGGGGCTCCGCACAGATACGCAGTATTTT | CAWSSRGLRTDTQYF
TRBJ2-1 | TRBV30 | NA | TGTGCCAACGGGGGGCTCTACAATGAGCAGTTCTTC | CANGGLYNEQFF
TRBJ1-1 | TRBV30 | TRBD1 | TGTGCCTCCAATTTACAGGGGGCTGGCACTGAAGCTTTCTTT | CASNLQGAGTEAFF
TRBJ1-1 | TRBV6-5 | NA | TGTGCCAGCACCCAGGGTAGTATGAACACTGAAGCTTTCTTT | CASTQGSMNTEAFF
TRBJ1-1 | TRBV4-1 | TRBD1 | TGCGCCAGCAGCCAAGGGACAGGCTTGAACACTGAAGCTTTCTTT | CASSQGTGLNTEAFF
TRBJ2-7 | TRBV6-5 | TRBD2 | TGTGCCAGCCGCCCGGGACTAGCGGTCTCCTACGAGCAGTACTTC | CASRPGLAVSYEQYF
TRBJ1-6 | TRBV25-1 | NA | TGTGCCAGCAGTCGCACAGGGCTGATGTCACCCCTCCACTTT | CASSRTGLMSPLHF
TRBJ1-1 | TRBV7-2 | NA | TGTGCCAGCAGCTACAGGGTGTGGGGGAACACTGAAGCTTTCTTT | CASSYRVWGNTEAFF
TRBJ1-1 | TRBV29-1 | TRBD1 | TGCAGCGTTGAAGATCTGGACAGGTCGGCAGCTTTCTTT | CSVEDLDRSAAFF
TRBJ1-2 | TRBV5-1 | NA | TGCGCCAGCAGCTTGACAGGGTCTGCCTATGGCTACACCTTC | CASSLTGSAYGYTF
TRBJ1-2 | TRBV11-2 | NA | TGTGCCAGCAGCCCGGCAGGGGTAGGAGGCTACACCTTC | CASSPAGVGGYTF
TRBJ2-3 | TRBV6-5 | NA | TGTGCCAGCCAGAATCTAGGCACAGATACGCAGTATTTT | CASQNLGTDTQYF
TRBJ2-7 | TRBV18 | TRBD2 | TGTGCCAGCTCACCACTGGCGGGGGACGAGCAGTACTTC | CASSPLAGDEQYF
TRBJ2-3 | TRBV29-1 | TRBD1 | TGCAGCGTTCGACAGGGGGCAACCACAGATACGCAGTATTTT | CSVRQGATTDTQYF
TRBJ1-2 | TRBV7-2 | TRBD1 | TGTGCCAGCAGCTTGGACAGGGGGCTTGATAACTATGGCTACACCTTC | CASSLDRGLDNYGYTF
TRBJ2-2 | TRBV14 | TRBD1 | TGTGCCAGCAGACGACAGGGGGCTGGGACCGGGGAGCTGTTTTTT | CASRRQGAGTGELFF
TRBJ1-1 | TRBV5-1 | NA | TGCGCCAGCAGCCTAGTAACGAACACTGAAGCTTTCTTT | CASSLVTNTEAFF
TRBJ1-6 | TRBV5-6 | NA | TGTGCCAGCAGCTCTGCGACAGGAGAGGATTCACCCCTCCACTTT | CASSSATGEDSPLHF